The TCR beta chain described here comes from a study of radiotherapy plus CTLA-4 blockade in lung cancer. There are 14 residues in the CDR3. CDR1 and CDR2 from the germline V gene are MNHNS and SASEGT. V shed 2 bases and J shed 5 bases, with 9 bases lying between them. Repertoires were generated with immunoSEQ multiplex PCR, while TCRdb's copy carries only in-frame clones and drops some. The data contain 25,000 to 40,000 clones, more than 70% of them seen just once; the ten biggest clones take up more than 4.5%. The sequence derives from a human donor with non-small cell lung cancer whose response to radiotherapy plus ipilimumab could not be evaluated. This sample comprised peripheral blood, obtained from a patient treated with radiotherapy plus ipilimumab. V gene TRBV6-1 combines with J gene TRBJ2-2; D perhaps matches TRBD2 (7 bases). CDR3 residues: CASSERGGTGELFF. Here the CDR3 DNA reads TGTGCCAGCAGTGAAAGGGGGGGGACCGGGGAGCTGTTTTTT.